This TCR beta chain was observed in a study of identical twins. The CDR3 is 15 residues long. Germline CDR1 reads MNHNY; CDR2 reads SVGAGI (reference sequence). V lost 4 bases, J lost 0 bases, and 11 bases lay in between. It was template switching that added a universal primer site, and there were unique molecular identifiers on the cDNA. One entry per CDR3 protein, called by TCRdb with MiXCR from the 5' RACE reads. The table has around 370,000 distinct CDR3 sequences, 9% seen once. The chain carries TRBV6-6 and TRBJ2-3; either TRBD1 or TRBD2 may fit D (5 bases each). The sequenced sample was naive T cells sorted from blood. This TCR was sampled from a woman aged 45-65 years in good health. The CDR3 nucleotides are TGTGCCAGCAGTTCGGGGCAGAGGAGCACAGATACGCAGTATTTT. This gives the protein CASSSGQRSTDTQYF.